This T cell receptor (beta chain) was profiled in a study of blood T cell repertoires in COVID-19. Study context: The United States, Italy and Spain were the sources of the acute and convalescent COVID-19 samples. The cDNA or gDNA used as material had been derived from T cells, B-cell-depleted T cells, or PBMCs.

Trimming at V came to 3 bases and at J to 4 bases, leaving 14 bases not matched to a gene. The germline CDR1 and CDR2 sequences are SGDLS and YYNGEE. CDR3 length equals 17 residues. Seattle patients were enrolled during active infection and followed longitudinally. Study processing details: The assay estimated nucleated cells by amplifying reference gene primers. Sequencing was performed with immunoSEQ multiplex PCR; in TCRdb, only in-frame clones are kept and a portion is missing. V, J and clone size reflect that table, while D and trimming were determined from the DNA. Among about 360,000 clones listed, about 86% were seen once.

The V call is TRBV9, the J call TRBJ2-7; 9 bases agree with TRBD1. Sequencing was performed on peripheral blood. The source is a woman aged 60-75 years with COVID-19, enrolled during active disease. CDR3 nucleotides: TGTGCCAGCAGCGCGACAGGGGGTCGGACTGGGGCGTACGAGCAGTACTTC. Amino acids: CASSATGGRTGAYEQYF.